This T cell receptor beta chain was identified during a study of blood T cell repertoires in COVID-19. As handled by the study authors: How many nucleated cells were present was estimated from reference gene primer amplification. Clones were sequenced by immunoSEQ multiplex PCR, and TCRdb holds only the in-frame ones, with some missing. That table is the source of V, J and clone size, and D and trimming were worked out from the DNA. This sample has about 210,000 clones, with roughly 85% found just once. V shed 0 bases and J 5 bases; nucleotides not matched to a gene: 6. The CDR3 has 18 amino acids. Germline CDR1 and CDR2: LGHNA and YNFKEQ.

The clonotype was recovered from a man aged 50 to 59 with COVID-19, enrolled during active disease. The chain joins TRBV4-2 to TRBJ2-3; 15 bases are a match to TRBD2. The sample consisted of peripheral blood. CDR3 sequence (DNA): TGTGCCAGCAGCCAAGATCTAAGGACTAGCGGGGGGGTAGATACGCAGTATTTT. Translation gives CASSQDLRTSGGVDTQYF.